This T cell receptor beta chain derives from a study of beta chain features in type 1 diabetes. Study results and caveats: Resolution of whether HLA type affects TCRB rearrangement was not achieved here.

The CDR3 extends over 14 amino acids. Germline CDR1 reads SGHRS; CDR2 reads YFSETQ. Trimming stripped 0 bases from V and 5 bases from J, with 9 bases between. cDNA synthesis used the whole RNA isolate, giving expressed TCRB sequences. The repertoire was sequenced with immunoSEQ multiplex PCR; TCRdb's copy has only in-frame clones and lacks some. The table records about half a million clones, 30% of them present only once. As regards this clone: Its target is not known.

The chain uses TRBV5-1 and TRBJ1-5; D possibly corresponds to TRBD1 (5 bases). This sequence was found in a man aged 18 to 30 in good health. The sequenced sample consisted of naive CD4+ T cells from blood. CDR3 coding DNA: TGCGCCAGCAGCTTGGATAGAGGGGATCAGCCCCAGCATTTT. Encoded protein: CASSLDRGDQPQHF. Full variable domain (rest looked up from reference TRBV5-1 and TRBJ1-5): KAGVTQTPRYLIKTRGQQVTLSCSPISGHRSVSWYQQTPGQGLQFLFEYFSETQRNKGNFPGRFSGRQFSNSRSEMNVSTLELGDSALYLCASSLDRGDQPQHFGDGTRLSIL.